This T cell receptor beta chain was found in a study of identical twins. Regarding the study as a whole: The same donors were not followed; conclusions instead depended on cross-sectional statistical analysis. Out-of-frame alpha sequences shared by twins were enriched for low generation probability.

TCRdb reanalysed the 5' RACE reads using MiXCR and keeps one entry per CDR3 protein. The sample lists 450,000 or so distinct CDR3 sequences, about 14% occurring once. There are 11 residues in the CDR3. Trimming shortened V by 6 bases and J by 0 bases, and 2 bases separated the two germline ends. Per the germline V gene, CDR1 is SGHRS and CDR2 is YFSETQ. This clonotype was seen at least ten times. Its antigen is not known. The data were also submitted as part of a second study, on yellow fever vaccine responses in identical twins. As reported in that work: Twins' vaccine T cell response reportedly seemed partly convergent, partly personalized.

The V call is TRBV5-1, the J call TRBJ2-3, with D unclear. Sample: CD4+ T cells sorted from blood. The sequence was obtained from a woman between 18 and 29 years old in good health. The CDR3 loop is CASKSTDTQYF. In DNA, the CDR3 is TGCGCCAGCAAAAGCACAGATACGCAGTATTTT.